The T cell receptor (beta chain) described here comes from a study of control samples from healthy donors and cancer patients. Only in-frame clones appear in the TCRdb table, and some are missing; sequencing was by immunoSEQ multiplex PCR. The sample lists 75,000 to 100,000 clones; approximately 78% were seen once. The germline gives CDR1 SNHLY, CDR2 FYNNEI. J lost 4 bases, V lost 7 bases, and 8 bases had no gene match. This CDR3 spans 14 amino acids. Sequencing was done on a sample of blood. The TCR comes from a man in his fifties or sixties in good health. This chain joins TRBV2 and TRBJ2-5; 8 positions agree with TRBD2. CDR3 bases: TGTGCCAGCACCCTTATCGCGGGGGGAGAGACCCAGTACTTC. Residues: CASTLIAGGETQYF.